This T cell receptor (beta chain) was recovered during a study of beta chain features in type 1 diabetes. This clone came up a few times. Its antigen is undetermined. Study-level points and caveats: Within each of all four CD4+ subsets, Type 1 diabetes patients had TCRB CDR3s that were moderately but significantly shorter.

Every bit of the isolated RNA underwent reverse transcription, so sequencing read expressed TCRB transcripts. TCRdb keeps only in-frame clones here, not all; method: immunoSEQ multiplex PCR. The table includes hundreds of thousands of clones, over 12% detected once. Between the trimmed V and J ends, which lost 5 bases and 1 base, there was a span of 9 bases. Germline values: CDR1 LNHNV, CDR2 YYDKDF (reference sequence). There are 14 residues in the CDR3. The sequenced sample consisted of naive CD4+ T cells from blood. The clonotype comes from a man between 18 and 29 years old with type 1 diabetes. The rearrangement uses TRBV15 and TRBJ1-5; D is possibly TRBD1 (6 bases). CDR3 coding DNA: TGTGCCACCAGCTTAGGGGGGAGCAATCAGCCCCAGCATTTT. It specifies CATSLGGSNQPQHF.